What follows are 22 T cell receptor beta chains derived from one specimen sequenced in a study of CD8 T cells in ankylosing spondylitis. MiXCR, applied by TCRdb to the 5' RACE reads, yields one record per CDR3 protein. Of 150,000 to 200,000 distinct CDR3 sequences in the sample, approximately 20% were seen once. Sequencing was performed on blood, either unsorted or a sorted T cell fraction (not recorded which). The origin of the receptors is a male donor with ankylosing spondylitis or in good health (not recorded which).

Only one count was recorded for this clonotype. The V and J genes are TRBV2 and TRBJ2-5, with D perhaps TRBD1 (5 bases). V was cut by 1 base and J by 5 bases, with 8 bases left in between. The CDR3 is made up of 13 amino acids. Per germline, CDR1 SNHLY and CDR2 FYNNEI. The CDR3 region is CASSEEGKETQYF. CDR3 DNA sequence: TGTGCCAGCAGTGAAGAGGGGAAGGAGACCCAGTACTTC.

This clonotype was seen a handful of times. The V call is TRBV29-1, the J call TRBJ1-3, with 9 nucleotides matching TRBD1. J lost 4 bases, V lost 6 bases, and 4 bases had no gene match. This CDR3 is 13 amino acids long. Germline lookup yields CDR1 SQVTM and CDR2 ANQGSEA. In DNA form, the CDR3 reads TGCAGCGTCCGGGACAGGGCAGGAAACACCATATATTTT. This gives the protein CSVRDRAGNTIYF.

This chain connects TRBV5-6 to TRBJ2-1; either TRBD1 or TRBD2 may supply D (6 bases each). Trimming stripped 0 bases from V and 2 bases from J, with 15 bases between. The CDR3 sequence is 17 residues long. The germline V gene has CDR1 SGHDT and CDR2 YYEEEE. DNA of the CDR3: TGTGCCAGCAGCTTGGTCCGGGGGCCAGAGACCTACAATGAGCAGTTCTTC. Translation gives CASSLVRGPETYNEQFF.

This clonotype was counted ten times or more. The gene calls are TRBV20-1 and TRBJ2-1; 10 bases are a match to TRBD2. The CDR3 covers 14 residues. Trimming took 4 bases from V and 5 from J; bases not matched to a gene: 5. The V gene's germline CDR1 is DFQATT and CDR2 SNEGSKA (reference sequence). CDR3 loop: CSATSGRSNNEQFF. DNA of the CDR3: TGCAGTGCTACTAGCGGGAGATCAAACAATGAGCAGTTCTTC.

This clonotype was picked up many times. The V and J genes are TRBV18 and TRBJ1-1; D remains unclear. The CDR3 runs to 15 residues. Germline-derived CDR1 and CDR2 are KGHSH and LQKENI. V lost 3 bases and J lost 1, with 12 bases in between. CDR3 in amino acids: CASSPTTGGNTEAFF. The CDR3 bases are TGTGCCAGCTCACCTACAACGGGAGGGAACACTGAAGCTTTCTTT. The whole variable domain, remainder taken from reference TRBV18 and TRBJ1-1, is NAGVMQNPRHLVRRRGQEARLRCSPMKGHSHVYWYRQLPEEGLKFMVYLQKENIIDESGMPKERFSAEFPKEGPSILRIQQVVRGDSAAYFCASSPTTGGNTEAFFGQGTRLTVV.

This clonotype was seen repeatedly, ten times or more. The CDR3 is CSAFSGDSSYEQYF. In DNA form, the CDR3 reads TGCAGTGCTTTCTCTGGGGACAGCTCCTACGAGCAGTACTTC. The rearrangement joins TRBV20-1 to TRBJ2-7; 7 bases are shared with TRBD1. Per germline, CDR1 DFQATT and CDR2 SNEGSKA (reference sequence). Trimming at V came to 5 bases and at J to 0 bases, leaving 7 bases not matched to a gene. The CDR3 totals 14 residues.

This clonotype has a handful of counts. This chain connects TRBV5-1 to TRBJ2-7, with D maybe TRBD2 (5 bases). Per the germline V gene, CDR1 is SGHRS and CDR2 is YFSETQ. V dropped 1 base and J dropped 7 bases, with 18 bases sitting between them. The CDR3 loop spans 15 amino acids. The CDR3 nucleotides read TGCGCCAGCAGCTTGACCCAAGGACGGACTGAGGAGCAGTACTTC. Amino acid sequence: CASSLTQGRTEEQYF.

The chain joins TRBV4-1 to TRBJ1-1; TRBD1 is a possible D gene (5 bases). The CDR3 is 13 amino acids. From germline, CDR1 is MGHRA and CDR2 YSYEKL. The V and J ends lost 6 bases and 3 bases respectively, with 11 bases between them. The CDR3 DNA is TGCGCCAGCAGGCGCCGGGGCGACACTGAAGCTTTCTTT. This sequence encodes CASRRRGDTEAFF.

This clonotype showed up many times. An end of the junction differs from the germline gene, which may be a read error. The chain recombines TRBV3-1 with TRBJ2-1; D tentatively fits TRBD1 or TRBD2 (5 bases each). The CDR3 sequence is 11 residues long. CDR1 and CDR2 from the germline V gene are LGHDT and YNNKEL (reference sequence). CDR3 in amino acids: CASSQFGDRQF. The CDR3 DNA follows: TGTGCCAGCAGCCAATTTGGGGACCGACAATTC.

V usage is TRBV20-1 and J usage is TRBJ1-1; no clear D gene. The CDR3 spans 14 residues. Between the trimmed V and J ends, which lost 0 bases and 5 bases, there was a span of 13 bases. Germline V CDR1 and CDR2: DFQATT, SNEGSKA (reference sequence). The CDR3 loop reads CSARDHDWLTEAFF. CDR3 nucleotide sequence: TGCAGTGCTAGAGATCATGATTGGTTGACTGAAGCTTTCTTT.

This chain uses TRBV2 with TRBJ2-2, with 10 nucleotides matching TRBD2. CDR1 is SNHLY and CDR2 is FYNNEI in the germline V gene. J was trimmed by 1 base and V by 2 bases; bases with no gene match: 4. The CDR3 covers 17 residues. The chain's CDR3 is CASSESLAGENTGELFF. CDR3 sequence (DNA): TGTGCCAGCAGTGAATCCCTAGCGGGAGAGAACACCGGGGAGCTGTTTTTT.

This chain joins TRBV11-2 and TRBJ2-7; TRBD1 agrees at 8 bases. The CDR3 is made up of 17 amino acids. V lost 4 bases, J lost 0 bases, and 11 bases stayed unmatched. Germline V CDR1 and CDR2: SGHAT, FQNNGV. CDR3 bases: TGTGCCAGCAGCTCCGGCGAAACAGGGGGAAGCTCCTACGAGCAGTACTTC. Its protein is CASSSGETGGSSYEQYF.

This clonotype was picked up a small number of times. The gene calls are TRBV18 and TRBJ1-1; D not certain. The V and J ends lost 6 bases and 3 bases respectively, with 11 bases between them. The CDR3 loop spans 13 amino acids. CDR1 and CDR2 from the germline V gene are KGHSH and LQKENI. The CDR3 region has the DNA TGTGCCAGCTCCCTCGTTTTGTACACTGAAGCTTTCTTT. As protein: CASSLVLYTEAFF. The variable domain in full, with the rest retrieved from reference TRBV18 and TRBJ1-1, is NAGVMQNPRHLVRRRGQEARLRCSPMKGHSHVYWYRQLPEEGLKFMVYLQKENIIDESGMPKERFSAEFPKEGPSILRIQQVVRGDSAAYFCASSLVLYTEAFFGQGTRLTVV.

The chain links TRBV6-4 to TRBJ2-2; D may be TRBD1 (6 bases). With 0 bases removed from V and 2 bases from J, the gap between germline ends came to 13 bases. The length of the CDR3 is 17 residues. The germline V gene encodes CDR1 MRHNA and CDR2 SNTAGT. The CDR3 here is CASSDSTGGYNTGELFF. CDR3 nucleotides: TGTGCCAGCAGTGACTCGACTGGGGGCTACAACACCGGGGAGCTGTTTTTT.

This clonotype was found many times. The chain combines TRBV12-3 or TRBV12-4 with TRBJ2-3; TRBD2 matches 7 bases. This CDR3 has 13 amino acids. J lost 2 bases, V lost 7 bases, and 3 bases had no gene match. The CDR3 DNA reads as TGTGCCAGCAAGCTAGCGGACACAGATACGCAGTATTTT. Its protein is CASKLADTDTQYF.

A few counts support this clonotype. The chain couples TRBV28 to TRBJ2-3; D unresolved. Germline V gene lookup returns CDR1 MDHEN and CDR2 SYDVKM. This CDR3 contains 15 residues. Trimming shortened V by 3 bases and J by 4 bases, and 14 bases separated the two germline ends. The CDR3: CASSFVSLQADTQYF. CDR3 sequence (DNA): TGTGCCAGCAGTTTCGTGTCCCTACAAGCAGATACGCAGTATTTT.

This clonotype has a handful of counts. The rearrangement joins TRBV5-1 to TRBJ1-4; 7 nucleotides match TRBD1. Germline values: CDR1 SGHRS, CDR2 YFSETQ. The CDR3 covers 14 residues. V lost 3 bases and J lost 8; bases outside the gene matches: 7. Written as DNA, the CDR3 is TGCGCCAGCAGCTCTGACAGGGTTCGGGAAAAACTGTTTTTT. Encoded protein: CASSSDRVREKLFF.

This chain's CDR3 is CASSSEYTGGELFF. The DNA of the CDR3 is TGTGCCAGCAGCTCTGAGTATACGGGCGGGGAGCTGTTTTTT. The rearrangement joins TRBV9 to TRBJ2-2; D gene uncertain. V shed 4 bases and J shed 7 bases, with 14 bases lying between them. CDR3 length: 14 amino acids. The V gene's germline CDR1 is SGDLS and CDR2 YYNGEE.

Concerning this clonotype: This clone may be a read error of a much larger clone one base away. This chain joins TRBV20-1 and TRBJ2-2; weak D call: TRBD2 (5 bases). This CDR3 is 16 amino acids long. With 2 bases removed from V and 6 bases from J, the gap between germline ends came to 19 bases. Germline values: CDR1 DFQATT, CDR2 SNEGSKA (reference sequence). The CDR3 protein is CSARSPRAEEAGELFF. In DNA, the CDR3 is TGCAGTGCTAGATCCCCACGGGCCGAGGAGGCCGGGGAGCTGTTTTTT.

This clonotype occurred many times. The genes are TRBV5-1 and TRBJ2-2; perhaps TRBD2 as D (5 bases). Germline assignment: CDR1 SGHRS and CDR2 YFSETQ. This CDR3 contains 16 residues. Trimming removed 0 bases at V and 4 bases at J, with 13 bases between. The CDR3 region has the DNA TGCGCCAGCAGCTTGGAGGGTCTAGCAGTCACCGGGGAGCTGTTTTTT. Its translation: CASSLEGLAVTGELFF.

This chain uses TRBV5-1 with TRBJ2-3; the match to TRBD2 covers 9 bases. Germline V gene data show CDR1 as SGHRS and CDR2 as YFSETQ. The CDR3 length is 15 residues. With V trimmed by 5 bases and J by 2 bases, 6 bases remained unmatched. This CDR3 reads CASRSTSGTTDTQYF. The DNA of the CDR3 is TGCGCCAGCAGATCGACTAGCGGAACCACAGATACGCAGTATTTT.

This clonotype qualifies as medium-sized. This rearrangement joins TRBV24-1 to TRBJ2-2, with a possible D match to TRBD2 (6 bases). This CDR3 is built from 14 residues. Per germline, CDR1 KGHDR and CDR2 SFDVKD. V was pared by 3 bases and J by 5 bases, with 9 bases between. The CDR3 spells CATSDHGTTGELFF. The CDR3 region has the DNA TGTGCCACCAGTGATCACGGGACTACCGGGGAGCTGTTTTTT.